This T cell receptor beta chain appears in the sequencing data of a study of spatial heterogeneity in lung cancer. Trimming stripped 7 bases from V and 0 bases from J, with 22 bases between. The CDR3 runs 17 residues. Germline assignment: CDR1 SEHNR and CDR2 FQNEAQ (reference sequence). Time point: sample taken at primary tumor resection. The input material, whole RNA from tumor, nontumor lung or frozen PBMC, was sequenced unsorted. This clonotype has a handful of counts. The target antigen is unknown. A unique molecular identifier was attached to every TCR cDNA molecule. Using its own MiXCR run on the 5' RACE reads, TCRdb lists one record per CDR3 protein. Of approximately 82,000 distinct CDR3 sequences listed, around 13% are singletons. Study conclusions and caveats: Resection saw ubiquitous expanded tumor TCRs appear in blood more than follow-up did.

This chain uses TRBV7-9 with TRBJ2-7, with no clear D. This TCR was recovered from a male donor with early-stage non-small cell lung cancer. The material was PBMCs, obtained at surgery. The CDR3 loop is CASNKPLSTENSYEQYF. In nucleotides, the CDR3 is TGTGCCAGCAACAAGCCCTTGTCGACGGAAAACTCCTACGAGCAGTACTTC.